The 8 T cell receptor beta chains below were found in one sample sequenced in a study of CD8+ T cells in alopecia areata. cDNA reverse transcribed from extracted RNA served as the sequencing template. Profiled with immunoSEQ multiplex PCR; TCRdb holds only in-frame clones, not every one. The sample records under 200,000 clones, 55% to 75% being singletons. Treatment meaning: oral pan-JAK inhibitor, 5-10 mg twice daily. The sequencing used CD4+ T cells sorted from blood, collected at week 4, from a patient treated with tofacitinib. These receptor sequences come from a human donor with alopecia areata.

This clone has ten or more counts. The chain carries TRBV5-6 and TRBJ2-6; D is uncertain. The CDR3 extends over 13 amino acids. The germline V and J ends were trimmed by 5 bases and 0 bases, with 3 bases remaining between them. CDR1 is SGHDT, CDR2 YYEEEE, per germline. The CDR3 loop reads CASRHSGANVLTF. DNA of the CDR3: TGTGCCAGCAGACACTCTGGGGCCAACGTCCTGACTTTC.

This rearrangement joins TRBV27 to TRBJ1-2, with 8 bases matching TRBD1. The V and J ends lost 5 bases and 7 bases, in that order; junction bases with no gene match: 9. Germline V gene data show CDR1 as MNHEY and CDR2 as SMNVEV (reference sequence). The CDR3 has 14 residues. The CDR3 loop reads CASSTQDRAGGYTF. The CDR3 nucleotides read TGTGCCAGCAGTACCCAGGACAGGGCCGGTGGCTACACCTTC.

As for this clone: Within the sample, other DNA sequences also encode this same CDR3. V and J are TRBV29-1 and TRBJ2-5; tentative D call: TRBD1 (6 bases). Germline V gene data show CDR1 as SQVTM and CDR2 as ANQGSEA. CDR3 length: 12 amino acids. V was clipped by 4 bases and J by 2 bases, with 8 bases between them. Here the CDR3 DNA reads TGCAGCGTTGCGCAGGGGCAAGAGACCCAGTACTTC. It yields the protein CSVAQGQETQYF.

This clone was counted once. Here the CDR3 reads CASSFYRETTDTQYF. The CDR3 bases are TGCGCCAGCAGCTTTTACAGGGAAACAACAGATACGCAGTATTTT. The chain uses TRBV5-1 and TRBJ2-3; D is perhaps TRBD1 (6 bases). Trimming pared 2 bases from V and 3 bases from J, leaving 13 bases between. CDR1 and CDR2 from the germline V gene are SGHRS and YFSETQ. The length of the CDR3 is 15 residues.

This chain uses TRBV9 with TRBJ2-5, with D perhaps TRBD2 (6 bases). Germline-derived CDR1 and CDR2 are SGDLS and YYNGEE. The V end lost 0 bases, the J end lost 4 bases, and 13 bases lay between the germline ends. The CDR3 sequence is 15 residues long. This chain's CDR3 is CASSVAGRKGETQYF. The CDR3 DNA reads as TGTGCCAGCAGCGTAGCAGGGAGGAAGGGAGAGACCCAGTACTTC.

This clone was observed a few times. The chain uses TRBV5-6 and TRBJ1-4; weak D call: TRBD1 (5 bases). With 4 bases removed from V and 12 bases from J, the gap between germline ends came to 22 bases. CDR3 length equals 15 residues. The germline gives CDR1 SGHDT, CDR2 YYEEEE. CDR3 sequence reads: CASSLVSRRGGELFF. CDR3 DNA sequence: TGTGCCAGCAGCCTCGTCTCTAGGAGGGGAGGGGAACTGTTTTTT.

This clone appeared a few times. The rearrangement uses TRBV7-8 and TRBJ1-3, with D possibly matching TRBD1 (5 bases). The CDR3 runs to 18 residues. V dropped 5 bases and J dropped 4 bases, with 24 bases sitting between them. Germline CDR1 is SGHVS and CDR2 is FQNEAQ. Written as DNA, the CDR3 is TGTGCCAGCAGCACCGGGAGTATTGGTTCAGGGATGGGAAACACCATATATTTT. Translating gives CASSTGSIGSGMGNTIYF. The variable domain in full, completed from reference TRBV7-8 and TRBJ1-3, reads GAGVSQSPRYKVAKRGQDVALRCDPISGHVSLFWYQQALGQGPEFLTYFQNEAQLDKSGLPSDRFFAERPEGSVSTLKIQRTQQEDSAVYLCASSTGSIGSGMGNTIYFGEGSWLTVV.

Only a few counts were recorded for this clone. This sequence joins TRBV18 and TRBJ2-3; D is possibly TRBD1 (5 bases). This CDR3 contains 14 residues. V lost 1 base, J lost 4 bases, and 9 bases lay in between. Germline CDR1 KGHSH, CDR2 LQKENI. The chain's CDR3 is CASSPQGRPDTQYF. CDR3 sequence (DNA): TGTGCCAGCTCACCACAGGGGCGGCCAGATACGCAGTATTTT.